These T cell receptor beta chains were read from a single sample in a study of patients and donors after allogeneic stem cell transplantation. TCRdb re-derived calls from the RT-PCR reads in MiXCR, one entry per CDR3 protein. The sample yields about 960,000 distinct CDR3 sequences, 18% seen once. The material sequenced was blood, either unsorted or a sorted T cell fraction (not recorded which). The receptors here all came from a human donor who was either an allogeneic HSCT recipient or a stem cell or donor lymphocyte infusion donor (not recorded which). It is not recorded whose cells these are; they may come from a transplant donor. Each CDR3 is given with its conserved first and last residue. D genes are given only for firm matches. The size field is filled for only some rows; it gives once, few, many or a size class.

cdr3_aa	v_call	d_call	j_call	clone_size
CASSPSGSRKFF	TRBV5-6	-	TRBJ2-1	-
CASSADRVGDGYTF	TRBV5-1	TRBD1	TRBJ1-2	-
CASKREMEETQYF	TRBV5-1	TRBD2	TRBJ2-5	-
CASSKGTSGINEQFF	TRBV18	TRBD2	TRBJ2-1	-
CASIHGGLSYNEQFF	TRBV7-2	-	TRBJ2-1	few
CASSLRFRDISGNTIYF	TRBV7-2	-	TRBJ1-3	-
CSVEDSGADTQYF	TRBV29-1	-	TRBJ2-3	few
CASQQGSRYEQYF	TRBV14	TRBD1	TRBJ2-7	-
CASSTFSGGIADTQYF	TRBV7-6	TRBD2	TRBJ2-3	few
CASTSGTTKTEAFF	TRBV5-1	-	TRBJ1-1	-
CAISEGGGSQPQHF	TRBV10-3	-	TRBJ1-5	few
CAIGGQGEHVLTF	TRBV10-3	TRBD1	TRBJ2-6	-
CSATKEGSGLLGYEQYF	TRBV20-1	-	TRBJ2-7	-
CATSESGTGENQPQHF	TRBV24-1	TRBD1	TRBJ1-5	-
CASSSRTRNYGYTF	TRBV6-5	-	TRBJ1-2	few
CASSLPGGEGTEAFF	TRBV5-1	-	TRBJ1-1	-
CASSNLRYDQPQHF	TRBV6-1	-	TRBJ1-5	many
CASSPGQGTAYEQYF	TRBV6-1	TRBD1	TRBJ2-7	-
CATSRDDRRRTDTQYF	TRBV15	-	TRBJ2-3	-
CATTRGGGETQYF	TRBV19	TRBD1	TRBJ2-5	-
CSVEGAKLGELFF	TRBV29-1	-	TRBJ2-2	-
CSGGETGNHGYTF	TRBV29-1	-	TRBJ1-2	few
CASSYAGNTEAFF	TRBV6-2/TRBV6-3	-	TRBJ1-1	many
CSVVGGGETQYF	TRBV29-1	TRBD2	TRBJ2-5	many
CASSPTLLTVNYEQYF	TRBV11-2	-	TRBJ2-7	-
CASSRDRGSQYF	TRBV11-2	TRBD1	TRBJ2-3	-
CASGRQGNTQYF	TRBV6-2/TRBV6-3	TRBD1	TRBJ2-3	few
CASSPSGQTRAFF	TRBV12-3/TRBV12-4	TRBD1	TRBJ1-1	few
CASAGGDSGNTIYF	TRBV5-1	-	TRBJ1-3	-
CASSLFEVEQYF	TRBV12-3/TRBV12-4	-	TRBJ2-7	few
CSARGWGISYEQYF	TRBV20-1	-	TRBJ2-7	-
CATSELGGAAHEQYF	TRBV15	-	TRBJ2-7	few
CATGMGLAITDTQYF	TRBV24-1	TRBD2	TRBJ2-3	once
CASSLAPTSATYEQYF	TRBV5-1	TRBD2	TRBJ2-7	few
CASSLLQTRSAQHF	TRBV12-3/TRBV12-4	-	TRBJ1-5	-
CASSQEGTGVEKLFF	TRBV4-2	TRBD1	TRBJ1-4	few
CAWSVSSDTQYF	TRBV30	-	TRBJ2-3	-
CASSTQGPGYEQYF	TRBV18	-	TRBJ2-7	-
CASTPTQGSNTGELFF	TRBV25-1	-	TRBJ2-2	few
CSAHPSSGGMRETQYF	TRBV20-1	TRBD2	TRBJ2-5	-
CASSYSFPGRAPDTQYF	TRBV6-5	TRBD2	TRBJ2-3	-
CASSPRGTNRVQETQYF	TRBV18	-	TRBJ2-5	few
CASSLNQGGGSTDTQYF	TRBV7-8	TRBD2	TRBJ2-3	many
CASSIQGYEQYF	TRBV25-1	-	TRBJ2-7	many
CASSHLRTDTQYF	TRBV3-1	-	TRBJ2-3	-
CASSLKTAGDEKLFF	TRBV6-1	-	TRBJ1-4	once